A single sample gave rise to the 8 T cell receptor beta chains below, sequenced in a study of shared clonotypes between healthy human individuals. The data were produced by immunoSEQ multiplex PCR, yet TCRdb's version contains in-frame clones alone and is incomplete. The sample lists roughly 500,000 clones; more than 65% were seen once. The sample consisted of PBMCs. The receptors come from a woman aged 40 to 49 in good health. Some clones in this sample may be carry-over from other donors' samples.

The chain uses TRBV7-9 and TRBJ1-4, with 7 bases fitting TRBD1. This CDR3 is built from 14 residues. Unmatched junction bases numbered 4, after V lost 3 bases and J lost 6 bases. From germline, CDR1 is SEHNR and CDR2 FQNEAQ (reference sequence). CDR3: CASSFPRGDEKLFF. CDR3 bases: TGTGCCAGCAGCTTTCCCAGGGGGGATGAAAAACTGTTTTTT. Complete variable domain (other parts from reference TRBV7-9 and TRBJ1-4): DTGVSQNPRHKITKRGQNVTFRCDPISEHNRLYWYRQTLGQGPEFLTYFQNEAQLEKSRLLSDRFSAERPKGSFSTLEIQRTEQGDSAMYLCASSFPRGDEKLFFGSGTQLSVL.

This clone was seen ten or more times. Other DNA sequences in this specimen translate into the identical CDR3. The DNA for the CDR3 is TGTGCCAGCAGCTTAAGATACGAGCAGTACTTC. It yields the protein CASSLRYEQYF. This rearrangement joins TRBV7-9 to TRBJ2-7; D gene ambiguous. Germline CDR1 reads SEHNR; CDR2 reads FQNEAQ (reference sequence). CDR3 size: 11 residues. The V end lost 2 bases, the J end lost 4 bases, and 3 bases lay between the germline ends. The full variable domain, its missing parts supplied by reference TRBV7-9 and TRBJ2-7, is DTGVSQNPRHKITKRGQNVTFRCDPISEHNRLYWYRQTLGQGPEFLTYFQNEAQLEKSRLLSDRFSAERPKGSFSTLEIQRTEQGDSAMYLCASSLRYEQYFGPGTRLTVT.

This clone appeared once. The J gene is TRBJ2-3, the V gene TRBV9; 12 bases agree with TRBD2. CDR1 SGDLS and CDR2 YYNGEE come from the germline V gene. V shed 3 bases and J 4 bases; nucleotides not matched to a gene: 3. The CDR3 totals 15 residues. CDR3 protein: CASSATSGSPDTQYF. DNA of the CDR3: TGTGCCAGCAGCGCGACTAGCGGGAGCCCAGATACGCAGTATTTT.

The gene calls are TRBV5-1 and TRBJ2-7, with D possibly matching TRBD2 (6 bases). This CDR3 comprises 16 residues. The ends were cut back, 2 bases at V and 3 bases at J, with 18 bases in the middle. In germline, CDR1 is SGHRS, CDR2 YFSETQ. CDR3 sequence: CASSFRASGEDYEQYF. The CDR3 DNA sequence: TGCGCCAGCAGCTTCCGGGCCTCGGGAGAGGACTACGAGCAGTACTTC.

The rearrangement links TRBV27 to TRBJ1-5; D remains ambiguous. The CDR3 contains 12 residues. From germline, CDR1 is MNHEY and CDR2 SMNVEV (reference sequence). The germline V and J ends were trimmed by 10 bases and 6 bases, with 13 bases remaining between them. The CDR3 protein is CATAGVGQPQHF. CDR3 coding DNA: TGTGCCACCGCCGGGGTGGGTCAGCCCCAGCATTTT.

The chain employs TRBV5-5 and TRBJ1-1, with 8 bases aligning to TRBD1. Germline V CDR1 and CDR2: SGHKS, YYEKEE (reference sequence). This CDR3 spans 16 amino acids. Unmatched junction bases numbered 11, after V lost 2 bases and J lost 5 bases. This CDR3 reads CASSFPLGQGGTEAFF. The CDR3, as DNA: TGTGCCAGCAGCTTCCCCCTCGGACAGGGTGGGACTGAAGCTTTCTTT.

This clone was found once. The chain couples TRBV7-9 to TRBJ1-2; maybe TRBD1 (6 bases). Germline CDR1 and CDR2: SEHNR and FQNEAQ (reference sequence). V was pared by 5 bases and J by 6 bases, with 13 bases between. This CDR3 has 13 residues. The CDR3 DNA reads as TGTGCCAGCAGCCCTAGGGGGGGCGATGGCTACACCTTC. Its translation: CASSPRGGDGYTF.

V and J are TRBV28 and TRBJ2-7; no reliable D call. The germline V and J ends were trimmed by 3 bases and 5 bases, with 8 bases remaining between them. The CDR3 is made up of 12 amino acids. Germline values: CDR1 MDHEN, CDR2 SYDVKM. The CDR3 spells CASSLPLDEQYF. Written as DNA, the CDR3 is TGTGCCAGCAGTTTGCCCCTGGACGAGCAGTACTTC.